This T cell receptor (beta chain) emerged from a study of T cell responses to AZD1222 COVID-19 vaccine. The table came from immunoSEQ multiplex PCR; TCRdb's copy has only in-frame clones and leaves some out. The data hold roughly 120,000 clones, with approximately 85% observed a single time. The V gene's germline CDR1 is LGHDT and CDR2 YNNKEL (reference sequence). V was pared by 8 bases and J by 6 bases, with 23 bases between. The CDR3 sequence is 15 residues long. This clone appeared once. The source material was peripheral blood, sampled on day 0 of AZD1222 vaccination. This receptor was obtained from an adult in good health. The V and J genes are TRBV3-1 (or the pseudogene TRBV3-2) and TRBJ2-7; possible D gene TRBD1, 6 bases. CDR3 nucleotide sequence: TGTGCCAGCGGAAAGGGGGAGTTTAATACTGGCGAGCAGTACTTC. Its protein product is CASGKGEFNTGEQYF.